This T cell receptor beta chain was identified during a study of blood T cells in healthy people across ages. For the second PCR, which ran for about 7 to 12 cycles, a sample-barcoded 5' primer and a J-beta primer mix were used. TCRdb re-called the 5' RACE reads with MiXCR, one entry per CDR3 protein. The table lists 600,000 to 900,000 distinct CDR3 sequences, roughly 24% of them singletons. Total RNA amounts of at least 6 micrograms were extracted per sample. This clonotype was counted between two and nine times. Germline V gene sequence: CDR1 MNHEY, CDR2 SVGEGT. Trimming stripped 2 bases from V and 1 base from J, with 5 bases between. The CDR3 runs to 13 residues. The same specimen was also included in a second study, on T cells of mothers and their children. That source notes: Related mother-child pairs showed slightly higher but non-significant overlap than unrelated pairs.

V and J are TRBV6-2 or TRBV6-3 and TRBJ1-1, with no clear D. Source material: blood. The TCR originated in a boy younger than 18 in good health. The chain's CDR3 is CASSYRRNTEAFF. The CDR3 nucleotides read TGTGCCAGCAGTTACAGGAGGAACACTGAAGCTTTCTTT.